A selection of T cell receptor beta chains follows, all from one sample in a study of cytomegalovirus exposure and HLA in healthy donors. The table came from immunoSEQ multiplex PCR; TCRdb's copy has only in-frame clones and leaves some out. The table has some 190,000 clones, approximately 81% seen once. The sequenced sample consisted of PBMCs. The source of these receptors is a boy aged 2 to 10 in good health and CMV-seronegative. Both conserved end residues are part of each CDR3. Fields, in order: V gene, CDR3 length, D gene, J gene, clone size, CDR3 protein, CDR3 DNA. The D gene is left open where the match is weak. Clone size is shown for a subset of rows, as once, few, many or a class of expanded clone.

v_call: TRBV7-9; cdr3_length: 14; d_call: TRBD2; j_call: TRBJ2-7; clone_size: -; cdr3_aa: CASSGTSGSYEQYF; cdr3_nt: TGTGCCAGCAGCGGGACTAGCGGGAGTTACGAGCAGTACTTC
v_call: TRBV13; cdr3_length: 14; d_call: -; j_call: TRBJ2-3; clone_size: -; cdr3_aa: CASSSYVDTDTQYF; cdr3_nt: TGTGCCAGCAGCTCATACGTAGACACAGATACGCAGTATTTT
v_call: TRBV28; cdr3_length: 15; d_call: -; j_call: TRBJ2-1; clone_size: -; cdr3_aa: CASSFLERGRGEQFF; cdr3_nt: TGTGCCAGCAGTTTCTTGGAAAGGGGAAGGGGTGAGCAGTTCTTC
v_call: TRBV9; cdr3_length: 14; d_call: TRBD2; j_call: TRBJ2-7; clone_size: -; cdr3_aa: CASSWAGASYEQYF; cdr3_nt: TGTGCCAGCAGCTGGGCGGGAGCGTCCTACGAGCAGTACTTC
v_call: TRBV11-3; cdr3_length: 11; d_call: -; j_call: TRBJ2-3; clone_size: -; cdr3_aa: CASVRRLTQYF; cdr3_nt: TGTGCCAGCGTACGGAGGCTTACGCAGTATTTT
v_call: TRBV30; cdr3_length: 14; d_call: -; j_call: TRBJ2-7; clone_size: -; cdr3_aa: CAWSEGVNPYEQYF; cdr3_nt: TGTGCCTGGAGTGAGGGGGTAAACCCCTACGAGCAGTACTTC
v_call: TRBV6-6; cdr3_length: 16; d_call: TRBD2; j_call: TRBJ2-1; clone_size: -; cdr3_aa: CASSSPLAGVYNEQFF; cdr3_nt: TGTGCCAGCAGTTCCCCTTTGGCGGGAGTTTACAATGAGCAGTTCTTC
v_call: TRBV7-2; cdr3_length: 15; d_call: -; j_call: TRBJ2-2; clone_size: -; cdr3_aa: CASSLEPRNTGELFF; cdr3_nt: TGTGCCAGCAGCTTAGAACCCAGGAACACCGGGGAGCTGTTTTTT
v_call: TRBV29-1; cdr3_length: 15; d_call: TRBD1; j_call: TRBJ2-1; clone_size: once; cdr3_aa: CSVVFARQGSNEQFF; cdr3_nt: TGCAGCGTTGTGTTCGCCCGACAGGGGAGCAATGAGCAGTTCTTC
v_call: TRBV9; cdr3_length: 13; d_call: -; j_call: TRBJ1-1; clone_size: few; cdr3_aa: CASSVEQSTEAFF; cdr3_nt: TGTGCCAGCAGCGTAGAACAAAGCACTGAAGCTTTCTTT
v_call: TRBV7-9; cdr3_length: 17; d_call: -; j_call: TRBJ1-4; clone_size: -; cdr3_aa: CASSPTGLSGPNEKLFF; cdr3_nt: TGTGCCAGCAGCCCGACTGGACTCTCTGGGCCTAATGAAAAACTGTTTTTT
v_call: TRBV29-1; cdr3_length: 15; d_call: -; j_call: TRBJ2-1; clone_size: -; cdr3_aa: CSVEQPGGTYNEQFF; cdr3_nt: TGCAGCGTTGAACAGCCCGGAGGGACTTACAATGAGCAGTTCTTC
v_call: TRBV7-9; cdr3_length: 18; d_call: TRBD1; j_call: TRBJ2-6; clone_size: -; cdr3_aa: CASSWDRGSSSGANVLTF; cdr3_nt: TGTGCCAGCAGCTGGGACAGGGGGAGTAGCTCTGGGGCCAACGTCCTGACTTTC
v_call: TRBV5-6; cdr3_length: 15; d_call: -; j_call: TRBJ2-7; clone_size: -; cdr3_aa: CASSPRRGLSYEQYF; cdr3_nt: TGTGCCAGCAGCCCGAGAAGGGGCCTCTCCTACGAGCAGTACTTC
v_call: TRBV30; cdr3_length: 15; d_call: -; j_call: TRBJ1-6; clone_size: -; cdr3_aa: CAWSGMQGYNSPLHF; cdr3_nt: TGTGCCTGGAGTGGTATGCAGGGTTATAATTCACCCCTCCACTTT
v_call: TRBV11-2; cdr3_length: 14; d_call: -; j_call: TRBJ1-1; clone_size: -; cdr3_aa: CASRPKQGRTEAFF; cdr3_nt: TGTGCCAGCAGACCAAAACAGGGCCGCACTGAAGCTTTCTTT
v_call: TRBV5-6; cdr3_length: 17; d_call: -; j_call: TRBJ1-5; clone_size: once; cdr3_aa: CASSRLQEFSSNQPQHF; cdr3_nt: TGTGCCAGCAGCCGTCTACAGGAGTTTAGCAGCAATCAGCCCCAGCATTTT
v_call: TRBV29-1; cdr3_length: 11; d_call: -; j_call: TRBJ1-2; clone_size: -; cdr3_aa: CSGRGEAGYTF; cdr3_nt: TGCAGCGGCCGAGGGGAGGCAGGCTACACCTTC
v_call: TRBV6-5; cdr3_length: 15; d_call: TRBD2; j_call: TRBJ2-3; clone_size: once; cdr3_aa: CASSHLAGATDTQYF; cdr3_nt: TGTGCCAGCAGCCACCTAGCGGGGGCCACAGATACGCAGTATTTT
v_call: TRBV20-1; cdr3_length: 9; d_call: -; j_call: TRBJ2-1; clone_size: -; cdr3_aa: CSAYPGQFF; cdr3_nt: TGCAGTGCTTACCCGGGGCAGTTCTTC
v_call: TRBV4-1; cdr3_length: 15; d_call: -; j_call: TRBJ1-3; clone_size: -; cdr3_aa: CASSQDLDTRNTIYF; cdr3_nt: TGCGCCAGCAGCCAAGATCTGGACACTAGAAACACCATATATTTT
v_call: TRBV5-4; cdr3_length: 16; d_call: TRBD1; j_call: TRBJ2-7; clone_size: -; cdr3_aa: CASSLATGGLIYEQYF; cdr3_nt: TGTGCCAGCAGCCTGGCGACAGGGGGTTTAATCTACGAGCAGTACTTC
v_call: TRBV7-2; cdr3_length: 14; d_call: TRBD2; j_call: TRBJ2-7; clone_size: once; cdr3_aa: CASSLGLAGAEQYF; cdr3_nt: TGTGCCAGCAGCTTAGGGCTAGCGGGAGCCGAGCAGTACTTC
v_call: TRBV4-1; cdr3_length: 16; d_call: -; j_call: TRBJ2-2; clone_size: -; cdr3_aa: CVSSHLGGVGTGELFF; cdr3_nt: TGCGTCAGCAGCCACCTAGGGGGAGTCGGGACCGGGGAGCTGTTTTTT
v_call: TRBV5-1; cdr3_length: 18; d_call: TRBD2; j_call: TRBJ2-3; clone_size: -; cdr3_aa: CASSPGLAGALSTDTQYF; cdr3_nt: TGCGCCAGCAGCCCTGGACTAGCGGGGGCTCTCAGCACAGATACGCAGTATTTT
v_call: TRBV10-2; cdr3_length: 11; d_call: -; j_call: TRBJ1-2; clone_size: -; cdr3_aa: CASSDSYGYTF; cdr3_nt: TGCGCCAGCAGTGACAGTTATGGCTACACCTTC
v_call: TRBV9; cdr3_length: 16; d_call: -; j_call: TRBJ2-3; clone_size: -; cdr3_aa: CASSVAAEGHTDTQYF; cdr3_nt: TGTGCCAGCAGCGTAGCGGCAGAGGGACACACAGATACGCAGTATTTT
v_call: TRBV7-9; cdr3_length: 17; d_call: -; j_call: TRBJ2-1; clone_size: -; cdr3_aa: CASSIALKSSSYNEQFF; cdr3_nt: TGTGCCAGCAGCATCGCGTTAAAGTCAAGCTCCTACAATGAGCAGTTCTTC
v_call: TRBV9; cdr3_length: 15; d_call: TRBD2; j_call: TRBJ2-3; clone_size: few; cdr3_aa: CASSGTSALGDTQYF; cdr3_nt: TGTGCCAGCAGCGGAACTAGCGCCCTGGGGGATACGCAGTATTTT
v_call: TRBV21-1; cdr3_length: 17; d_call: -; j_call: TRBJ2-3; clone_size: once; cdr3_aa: CASSKVCGGADADTQYF; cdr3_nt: TGTGCCAGCAGCAAAGTGTGCGGGGGGGCCGATGCAGATACGCAGTATTTT
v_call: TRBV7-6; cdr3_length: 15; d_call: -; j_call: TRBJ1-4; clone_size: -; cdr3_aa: CASSPRGATNEKLFF; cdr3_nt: TGTGCCAGCAGCCCTCGAGGTGCGACTAATGAAAAACTGTTTTTT
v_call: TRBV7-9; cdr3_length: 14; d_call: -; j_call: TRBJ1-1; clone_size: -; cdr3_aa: CASSLVLRNTEAFF; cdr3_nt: TGTGCCAGCAGCTTAGTTTTGAGGAACACTGAAGCTTTCTTT
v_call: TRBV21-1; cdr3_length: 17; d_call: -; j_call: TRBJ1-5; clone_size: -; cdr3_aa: CASSKGLGGQGNQPQHF; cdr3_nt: TGTGCCAGCAGCAAAGGTCTCGGGGGACAGGGGAATCAGCCCCAGCATTTT
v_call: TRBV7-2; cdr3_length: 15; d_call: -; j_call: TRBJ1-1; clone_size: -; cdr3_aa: CASSLELGGGAEAFF; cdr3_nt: TGTGCCAGCAGCTTAGAGTTGGGCGGGGGCGCTGAAGCTTTCTTT
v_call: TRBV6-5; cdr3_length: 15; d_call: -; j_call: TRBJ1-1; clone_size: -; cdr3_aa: CASTVRGAPNTEAFF; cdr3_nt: TGTGCCAGCACCGTCCGGGGGGCCCCTAACACTGAAGCTTTCTTT
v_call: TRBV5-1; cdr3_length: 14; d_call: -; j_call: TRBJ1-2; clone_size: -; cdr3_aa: CASSFDRPGYGYTF; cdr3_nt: TGCGCCAGCAGCTTTGACAGGCCTGGCTATGGCTACACCTTC
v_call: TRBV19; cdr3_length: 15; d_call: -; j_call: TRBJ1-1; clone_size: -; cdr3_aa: CASTTWTVGAPEAFF; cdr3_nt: TGTGCCAGTACCACATGGACAGTCGGGGCCCCTGAAGCTTTCTTT
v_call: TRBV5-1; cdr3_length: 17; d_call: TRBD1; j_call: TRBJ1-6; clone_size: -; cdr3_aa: CASSLGTGATYNSPLHF; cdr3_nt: TGCGCCAGCAGCTTGGGGACAGGAGCCACCTATAATTCACCCCTCCACTTT